The following is a T cell receptor beta chain sequence with its context. The antigen is not known. These data come from a study of Graves' ophthalmopathy and Graves' hyperthyroidism. The study, taken as a whole, reports: Most thyroid clonotypes with frequency above 0.001 were detected in blood too.

Researchers classed hyperthyroidism as stable given no ophthalmopathy within 18 months of follow-up. Amplification of the TCR beta CDR3 regions used RNA transcripts (as template). A first-round RT-PCR used HTBI primers, followed by a second-round multiplex PCR. A single record per CDR3 protein comes from TCRdb applying MiXCR to the multiplex PCR reads. The data contain hundreds of thousands of distinct CDR3 sequences, 20% to 25% of them singletons. V was shortened by 5 bases and J by 3 bases, with 17 bases between the two germline ends. CDR1 MDHEN and CDR2 SYDVKM come from the germline V gene. The CDR3 spans 15 residues.

The chain has TRBV28 and TRBJ2-7; either TRBD1 or TRBD2 may fit D (6 bases each). The clonotype comes from a woman under 30 with stable Graves' hyperthyroidism. Some clones in this sample may be carry-over from other donors' samples. Specimen: peripheral blood. CDR3 protein: CASSPLSGGRYEQYF. CDR3 DNA: TGTGCCAGCAGTCCCTTGAGTGGGGGGCGCTACGAGCAGTACTTC.